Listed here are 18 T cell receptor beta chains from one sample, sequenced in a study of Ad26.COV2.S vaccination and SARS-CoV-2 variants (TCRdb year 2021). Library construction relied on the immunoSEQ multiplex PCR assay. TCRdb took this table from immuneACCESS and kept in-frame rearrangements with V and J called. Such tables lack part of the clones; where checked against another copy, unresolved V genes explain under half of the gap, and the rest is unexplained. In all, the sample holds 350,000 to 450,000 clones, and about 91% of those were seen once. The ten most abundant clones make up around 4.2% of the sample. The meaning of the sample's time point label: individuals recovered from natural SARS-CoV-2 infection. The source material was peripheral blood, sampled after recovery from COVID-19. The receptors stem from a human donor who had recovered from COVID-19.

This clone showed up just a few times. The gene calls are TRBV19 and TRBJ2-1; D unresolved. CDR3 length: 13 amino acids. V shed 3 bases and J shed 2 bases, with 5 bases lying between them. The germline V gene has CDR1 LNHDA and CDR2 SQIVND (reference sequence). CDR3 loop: CASSMSTYNEQFF. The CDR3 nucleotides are TGTGCCAGTAGTATGAGTACCTACAATGAGCAGTTCTTC.

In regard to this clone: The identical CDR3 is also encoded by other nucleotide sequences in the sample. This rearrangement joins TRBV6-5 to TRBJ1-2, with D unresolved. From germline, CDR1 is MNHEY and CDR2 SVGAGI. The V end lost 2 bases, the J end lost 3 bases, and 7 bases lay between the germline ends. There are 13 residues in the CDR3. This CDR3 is CASSYGSHYGYTF. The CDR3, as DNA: TGTGCCAGCAGTTACGGCAGTCACTATGGCTACACCTTC.

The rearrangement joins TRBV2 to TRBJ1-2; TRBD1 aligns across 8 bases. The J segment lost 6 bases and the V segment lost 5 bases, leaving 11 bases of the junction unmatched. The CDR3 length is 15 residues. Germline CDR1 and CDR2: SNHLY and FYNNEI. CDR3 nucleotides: TGTGCCAGCAGTTCCCAGGGGGCGAATATTGATGGCTACACCTTC. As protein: CASSSQGANIDGYTF. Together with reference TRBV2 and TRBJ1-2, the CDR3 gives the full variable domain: EPEVTQTPSHQVTQMGQEVILRCVPISNHLYFYWYRQILGQKVEFLVSFYNNEISEKSEIFDDQFSVERPDGSNFTLKIRSTKLEDSAMYFCASSSQGANIDGYTFGSGTRLTVV.

CDR3 DNA sequence: TGTGCCAGCTCACCACTCCAGGGGGCTAATGGCTACACCTTC. Translated, it gives CASSPLQGANGYTF. V gene TRBV18 combines with J gene TRBJ1-2; 8 bases agree with TRBD1. This CDR3 is 14 amino acids long. CDR1 is KGHSH and CDR2 is LQKENI in the germline V gene. The V and J ends lost 1 base and 6 bases, in that order; junction bases with no gene match: 4.

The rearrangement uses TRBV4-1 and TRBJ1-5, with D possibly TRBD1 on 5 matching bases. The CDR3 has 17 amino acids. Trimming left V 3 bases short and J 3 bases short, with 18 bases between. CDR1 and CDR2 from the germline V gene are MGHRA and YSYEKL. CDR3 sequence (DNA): TGCGCCAGCAGCCACCCTGTTAAGGGGCCCCCCAATCAGCCCCAGCATTTT. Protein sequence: CASSHPVKGPPNQPQHF.

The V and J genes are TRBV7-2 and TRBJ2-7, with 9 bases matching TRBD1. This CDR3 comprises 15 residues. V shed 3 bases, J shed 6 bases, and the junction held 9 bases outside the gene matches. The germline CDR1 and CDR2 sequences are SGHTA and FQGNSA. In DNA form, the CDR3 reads TGTGCCAGCAGCTTGGCCGGGACAGGGTCTCTCGAGCAGTACTTC. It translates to CASSLAGTGSLEQYF.

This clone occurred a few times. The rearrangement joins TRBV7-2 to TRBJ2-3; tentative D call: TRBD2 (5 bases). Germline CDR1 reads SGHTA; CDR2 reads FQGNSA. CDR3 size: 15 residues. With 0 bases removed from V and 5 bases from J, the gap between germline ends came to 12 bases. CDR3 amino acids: CASSLARRRGDTQYF. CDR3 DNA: TGTGCCAGCAGCTTAGCTCGCCGACGGGGAGATACGCAGTATTTT.

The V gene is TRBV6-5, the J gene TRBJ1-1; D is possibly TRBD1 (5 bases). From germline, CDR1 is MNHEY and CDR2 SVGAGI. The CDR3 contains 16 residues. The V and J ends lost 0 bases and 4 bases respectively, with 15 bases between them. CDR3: CASSYSGRGMGTEAFF. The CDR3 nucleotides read TGTGCCAGCAGTTACTCCGGACGGGGCATGGGCACTGAAGCTTTCTTT.

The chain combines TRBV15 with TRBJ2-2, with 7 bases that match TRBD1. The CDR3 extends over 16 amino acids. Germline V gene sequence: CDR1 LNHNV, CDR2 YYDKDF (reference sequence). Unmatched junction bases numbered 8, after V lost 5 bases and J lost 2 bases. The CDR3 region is CATSSRGTANTGELFF. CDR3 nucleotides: TGTGCCACCAGCTCCCGTGGGACAGCTAACACCGGGGAGCTGTTTTTT.

The CDR3 loop reads CASSSRDIYGYTF. The CDR3 DNA is TGTGCCAGCAGTTCTCGGGACATCTATGGCTACACCTTC. V is TRBV12-3 or TRBV12-4 and J is TRBJ1-2; D is possibly TRBD1 (6 bases). The V gene lost 4 bases and the J gene lost 4 bases, with 10 bases spanning the gap. The CDR3 runs 13 residues.

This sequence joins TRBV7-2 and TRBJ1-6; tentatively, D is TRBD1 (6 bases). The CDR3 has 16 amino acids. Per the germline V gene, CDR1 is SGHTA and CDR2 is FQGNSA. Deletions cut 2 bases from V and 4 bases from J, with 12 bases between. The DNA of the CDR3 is TGTGCCAGCAGCTTACCGGGACAAATTTATAATTCACCCCTCCACTTT. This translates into CASSLPGQIYNSPLHF.

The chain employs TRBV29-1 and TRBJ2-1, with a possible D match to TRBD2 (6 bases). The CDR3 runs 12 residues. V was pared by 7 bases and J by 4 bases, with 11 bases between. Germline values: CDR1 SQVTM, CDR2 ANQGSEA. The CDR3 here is CSAGDFYNEQFF. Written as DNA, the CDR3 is TGCAGCGCGGGGGACTTTTACAATGAGCAGTTCTTC.

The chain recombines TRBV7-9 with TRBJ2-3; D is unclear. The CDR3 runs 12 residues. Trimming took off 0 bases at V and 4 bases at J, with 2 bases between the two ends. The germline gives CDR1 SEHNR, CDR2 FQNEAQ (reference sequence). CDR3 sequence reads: CASSLAPDTQYF. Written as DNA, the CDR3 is TGTGCCAGCAGCTTAGCGCCAGATACGCAGTATTTT.

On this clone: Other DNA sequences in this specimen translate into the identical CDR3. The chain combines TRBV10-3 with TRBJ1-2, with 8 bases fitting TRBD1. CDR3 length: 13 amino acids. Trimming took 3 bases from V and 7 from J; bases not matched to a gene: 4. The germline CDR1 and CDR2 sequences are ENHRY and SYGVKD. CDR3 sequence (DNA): TGTGCCATCAGTGAAGGACAGGGCGGTGGCTACACCTTC. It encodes CAISEGQGGGYTF.

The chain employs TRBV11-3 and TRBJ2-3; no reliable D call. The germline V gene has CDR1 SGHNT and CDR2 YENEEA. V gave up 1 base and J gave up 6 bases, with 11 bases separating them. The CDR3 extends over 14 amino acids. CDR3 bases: TGTGCCAGCAGCTTAGTTACCTCCGGTGATACGCAGTATTTT. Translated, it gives CASSLVTSGDTQYF.

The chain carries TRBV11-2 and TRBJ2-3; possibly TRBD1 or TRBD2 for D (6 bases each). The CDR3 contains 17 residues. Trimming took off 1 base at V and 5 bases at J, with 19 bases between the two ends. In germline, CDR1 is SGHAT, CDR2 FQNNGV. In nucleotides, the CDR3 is TGTGCCAGCAGCTTAGGCTCCCTAGGGGGGCAGGGAGATACGCAGTATTTT. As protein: CASSLGSLGGQGDTQYF.

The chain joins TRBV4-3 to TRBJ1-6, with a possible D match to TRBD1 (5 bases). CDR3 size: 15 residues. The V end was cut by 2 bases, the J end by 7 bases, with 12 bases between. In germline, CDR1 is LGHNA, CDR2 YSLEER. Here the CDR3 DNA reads TGCGCCAGCAGCCAAAAAACAGGCCAGAATTCACCCCTCCACTTT. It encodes CASSQKTGQNSPLHF.

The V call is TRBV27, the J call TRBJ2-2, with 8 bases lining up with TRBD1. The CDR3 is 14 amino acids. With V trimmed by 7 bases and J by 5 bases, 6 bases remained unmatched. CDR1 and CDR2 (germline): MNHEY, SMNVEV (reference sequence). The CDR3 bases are TGTGCCAGCACAGGGGGCGCATATACCGGGGAGCTGTTTTTT. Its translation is CASTGGAYTGELFF.